The source of this T cell receptor (beta chain) is a study of cytomegalovirus exposure and HLA in healthy donors (dated by TCRdb to about 2017). Regarding the complete study: According to an earlier analysis of 587 of the donors, about 179 million T cells yielded over 100 million unique TCR beta sequences and more than 250 Gb of sequence data. About 300 gigabases of sequencing data and 80 million or so unique TCR sequences were included in an early release covering under 650 HLA-typed donors. Of the roughly 400 genotyped donors, 65% to 90% were placed in the genetic ancestry cluster associated with self-reported Caucasian donors. The study aimed to test whether signatures of past pathogen exposure could be identified by cataloging public T cell receptors. The T cell repertoires of around 670 subjects were profiled by immunosequencing and related to cytomegalovirus serostatus. A separate validation cohort of roughly 130 different subjects was used in addition to the 666-subject first cohort. High-throughput TCR immunosequencing, statistical association of individual TCRs with disease status, and machine learning were combined to predict cytomegalovirus infection status. To study patterns of TCR occurrence, a later analysis re-analyzed previously published TCR beta repertoires from just over 650 donors and added high-resolution HLA genotyping. The later analysis used no new phenotypic data to find candidate immune exposures, relying instead on TCR beta sequences and their occurrence across donors. To decide whether each TCR beta V gene segment behaved as functional or pseudogenic, an earlier analysis of nearly 600 of the donors relied on high-throughput TCR beta sequencing. Alongside the repertoire data, information on donor age, sex, ethnicity and CMV serostatus was compiled. A later genetic analysis used genome-wide SNP genotypes for about 65% of the 666 donors, treating that subset as a discovery cohort. Every repertoire in the discovery cohort had been generated on one and the same sequencing platform. HLA typing included class I and class II loci at four-digit resolution. Typing coverage varied by locus: about 620-640 donors for A, B, C, DRB1 and DQB1; roughly 510 for DQA1; about 590 for DPA1; roughly 470 for DPB1. Because of strong linkage in the cohort, roughly 5 DR-DQ haplotypes were treated as single units for association and clustering. Among around 400 genotyped donors of the cohort, an average of around 220,000 unique TCR beta nucleotide sequences was sequenced per donor, of which about 19% were non-productive. Results the study describes overall, beyond this receptor: Cytomegalovirus status was reported to be diagnosed by the classifier with high specificity and sensitivity in both the original and validation cohorts. Linkage disequilibrium might explain the correlated functional status among segregating V segments, but an unknown experimental factor could not be ruled out. A few of the identified cytomegalovirus-associated TCR beta chains were confirmed in vitro to be specific for cytomegalovirus antigens. A further reported finding was that TCR beta sequences accurately predicted the HLA-A and HLA-B alleles for most subjects in the first cohort. Assigning TCR associations to individual alleles was difficult when HLA alleles, especially DR and DQ, strongly co-occurred. Because counts were too low, fewer than 20 rarely observed V segments, including chromosome 9 orphons, were excluded from the earlier analysis of about 500 of the donors. In this cohort, only TCR beta chains were sequenced, and detectable features were limited by the absence of alpha or paired-chain data. A later analysis found that HLA-associated TCR beta chains were more clonally expanded and had lower generation probabilities than equally common non-associated chains. According to a later analysis, TCR association rates differed among HLA loci, with DRB1 alleles showing the most associated TCRs and HLA-C alleles showing the fewest. According to a later genetic analysis, donors in an Asian-associated ancestry cluster had fewer N-insertions in productive TCRs than the approximately 650-donor mean. At a false discovery rate of 0.05, a later analysis linked some 17,000 TCR beta sequences to specific HLA alleles. The authors suggested that the approach could potentially be generalized to other disease states and immunological phenotypes. Across donors, most TCR sequences were observed very rarely, whereas some public TCRs were present in many individuals. The sequencing pipeline was judged likely to have produced a cluster of highly shared sequence variants as a technical artifact. For the cohort, immune exposure information was limited to CMV serostatus. The presence/absence analyses assumed that sequencing depth was roughly uniform across donors, and that assumption may not be true. Because HLA typing was unavailable for some donors at each locus, only the typed subset was used in association tests. A total of roughly 160 TCR beta chains were listed by the study as associated with cytomegalovirus. In an earlier analysis of some 550 of the donors, most TCR beta V segments were observed in productive rearrangements about 87% or about 30% of the time, broadly matching IMGT annotations. In a later genetic analysis, a missense DCLRE1C variant was associated with V-gene and J-gene trimming of TCR beta chains, and the association was replicated in an independent cohort. Some IMGT-functional V segments, including TRBV6-2 and TRBV6-3, could not be distinguished by the 87-base-pair reads and were therefore excluded. Several of the top co-occurrence clusters appeared to be linked to parvovirus B19, influenza, CMV and Epstein-Barr virus, according to a later analysis. In a later analysis, most CMV-associated TCR beta chains were found to appear HLA-restricted, with HLA associations seemingly driven largely by CMV exposure.

The cohort consisted of 650 to 700 healthy bone marrow donors. At the time of sampling, every cohort member was nominally healthy, though immune exposures that went unrecorded were likely present. The donor was CMV seronegative and belonged to the group of 380 or so seronegative cohort members. A peripheral blood sample was provided by each donor, and peripheral blood mononuclear cells were used for TCR beta sequencing. Genomic DNA was extracted from the blood cell samples with the Qiagen DNeasy Blood Extraction Kit. The library relied on the immunoSEQ multiplex PCR assay. For the multiplex PCR, a mixture combining 60 forward primers for TCR Vbeta segments and 13 reverse primers for TCR Jbeta segments was used. The CDR3 region of rearranged TCR beta genes was amplified from genomic DNA by a multiplex PCR assay. On the Illumina HiSeq System, the amplified TCR beta libraries were sequenced as 87-base-pair reads. The authors processed their data as follows. Across the roughly 640 repertoires, a later analysis counted some 81 million unique TCR beta chains, 9 million to 14 million of which were shared by at least two donors. Raw reads were error-corrected and collapsed into unique sequences with a nearest-neighbor algorithm that merged closely related sequences to remove PCR and sequencing errors. V, D and J gene segments were assigned by aligning CDR3 sequences to IMGT reference sequences. For a sequence to be retained, a match of at least six nucleotides was required to both a V gene segment and a J gene segment. A rearrangement counted as productive if the CDR3 had no stop codons and remained in frame with V and J, and every other rearrangement counted as non-productive. CDR3 was defined by IMGT convention, running from the second conserved V-encoded cysteine to the conserved J-encoded phenylalanine. Sequences without an unambiguous match to a single V gene segment were excluded from the earlier analysis of almost 600 of the donors. An earlier analysis of approximately 590 of the donors classified V segments as functional when productive rearrangements were above 56.7% and as segregating when the standard deviation between donors was above 5%. A statistical classification framework was built to diagnose cytomegalovirus status from the catalog of TCR beta chain sequences. In a later analysis, TCR nucleotide sequences were compared against IMGT/GENE-DB human TR gene sequences so that V and J genes could be assigned. A later analysis assigned CDR3 sequences and most-parsimonious VDJ recombination scenarios with the TCRdist pipeline. In a later analysis, each TCR beta chain was defined by its CDR3 amino acid sequence together with its V-gene family, and reads without a unique V-gene family were excluded. As a way to deal with suspected cross-contamination and a sequencing artifact, a later analysis dropped 500 to 700 nucleotide sequences that were highly shared and had low generation probability. For each public chain, a later analysis derived a clonal expansion index from normalized ranks of inferred template counts within each repertoire. In a later analysis, generation probabilities were computed using a VDJ recombination model fitted to out-of-frame rearrangements, and the results were checked against IGoR. Hypergeometric tests were used in a later analysis to score TCR-TCR, TCR-HLA and TCR-CMV co-occurrence, with a repertoire-size bias correction applied to the TCR pairs. To estimate false discovery rates, a later analysis permuted the HLA or CMV assignments 20 times. A later analysis grouped co-occurring TCRs with DBSCAN, adding TCRdist sequence similarity when clustering within HLA-allele-positive subsets. For co-occurrence clustering, repertoires with fewer than 30,000 or more than 120,000 public chains were excluded, along with five repertoires with anomalous nucleotide sharing. Here the immuneACCESS table is served through TCRdb, limited to in-frame sequences with V and J called. Missing clones are a known gap in these copies; in checked studies unresolved V genes cover under half, and the rest lacks a known reason. The V and J calls and clone size come from that table; D and trimming were worked out from the DNA. This sample lists roughly 240,000 clones; 78% were detected once. The ten largest clones add up to approximately 0.47% of the sample.

The germline V gene (reference sequence) yields MNHNY for CDR1 and SVGAGI for CDR2. The cysteine opens and the phenylalanine closes a CDR3 of 13 amino acids. Solely the CDR3 DNA is kept, with 39 bases framed from the first base. The junction shows trimming of 5 bases on V and 2 bases on J, plus 9 bases between the germline ends. A word on this clone: Its cognate antigen has yet to be identified. There are no base qualities to consult, and no much larger clone falls within one base.

The rearranged segments are TRBV6-6 and TRBJ1-1; no D gene call is confident. Sequencing input: PBMCs. The origin of this receptor is a boy aged 10-17 years in good health and CMV-seronegative. The CDR3 region: CASSASSNTEAFF. The DNA is as follows: TGTGCCAGCAGTGCTAGCTCTAACACTGAAGCTTTCTTT.